This TCR beta chain was observed in a study of T cell responses to AZD1222 COVID-19 vaccine. Study-level points and caveats: Donors in the cohort were predominantly white British and more often female, and clonal diversity was possibly underestimated. Regions left unmutated in variants are reportedly the target of nearly half of spike-specific TCRs. Repertoire sampling was restricted to post-peak T cell response timepoints.

Using immunoSEQ multiplex PCR, the repertoire was profiled, and TCRdb retains in-frame clones only, with some absent. The repertoire includes under 150,000 clones, about nine tenths of them detected once, and approximately 3.6% sits in the top ten. Concerning this clone: Its specificity is unknown.

Germline CDR1 and CDR2: LNHNV and YYDKDF (reference sequence). CDR3 length: 17 amino acids. V gave up 3 bases and J gave up 7 bases; unmatched junction bases: 12. This TCR derives from an adult in good health. Material: peripheral blood, obtained on day 0 of AZD1222 vaccination. The V gene is TRBV15, the J gene TRBJ2-2, with TRBD1 matching over 9 bases. This CDR3 is CATSRVPRDRASGELFF. The CDR3 DNA reads as TGTGCCACCAGCAGGGTTCCTCGGGACAGGGCAAGCGGGGAGCTGTTTTTT.